A single T cell receptor (beta chain) is shown here with its context. Antigen specificity is unknown. This specimen comes from a study of shared clonotypes between healthy human individuals. About the research overall: There were three CD4 naive, three CD4 memory, two CD8 naive and one CD8 memory plates per donor. Broader study findings: An effect of sequencing depth on clonotype sharing among donors was expected. Memory subsets had estimated richness that was generally smaller than that of naive subsets.

The data were produced by immunoSEQ multiplex PCR, yet TCRdb's version contains in-frame clones alone and is incomplete. Of approximately 2,300,000 clones detected, 80% to 95% appear once; the ten largest clones hold around 0.35%. This CDR3 contains 15 residues. CDR1 MDHEN and CDR2 SYDVKM come from the germline V gene. Trimming left V 2 bases short and J 4 bases short, with 14 bases between. The sequence derives from a man between 18 and 29 years old in good health. Some clones in this sample may be carry-over from other donors' samples. This chain uses TRBV28 with TRBJ1-2; D is perhaps TRBD1 (6 bases). Sample: naive CD4+ T cells from PBMCs. As for subset: CD45RA+ positively selected. The CDR3 region has the DNA TGTGCCAGCAGTTTACCAGGGGAATCCCCCTATGGCTACACCTTC. Its protein product is CASSLPGESPYGYTF.